The present TCR beta chain was sequenced within a study of blood T cell repertoires in COVID-19 (TCRdb year 2020). At the level of the whole study: Collaborator samples came from the United States, Italy and Spain and covered acute and convalescent phases of COVID-19. A freely available public database, intended as a resource for researchers studying the immune response to SARS-CoV-2, is where the repertoires were released. The prospective study material was composed of cDNA or gDNA derived from T cells, B-cell-depleted T cells, or PBMCs. Deeply sampled blood TCRbeta repertoires from subjects exposed to, actively infected with, or recovered from COVID-19 were included in the dataset. A de-identified subject ID, COVID-19 status, age in years and sex were almost always included in the sample metadata. The samples were drawn from the first 160 participants of the ongoing ImmuneRACE study and from some 1,300 subjects provided by 6 global collaborators. Where HLA class I and class II types were available, the types were taken from metadata supplied by the sample provider, not from assay-based typing.

Participants in the prospective study were aged about 18 to 95 years, lived in approximately 26 United States geographic areas, and enrolled through a virtual design. Cohort assignment in the prospective study relied on participant-reported clinical history from a screening survey and a study questionnaire. A participant counted as exposed if, within 2 weeks of entering the study, that participant had been in contact with someone who had a PCR-confirmed or clinician-diagnosed COVID-19 case. In the prospective study, whole blood, serum and a nasopharyngeal or oropharyngeal swab were collected from each participant by mobile phlebotomists. Prospective study participants could optionally give additional blood draws and questionnaires over an approximately two-month period. Before DNA extraction, prospective study blood samples were shipped either frozen or at room temperature. CDR1 and CDR2, per the germline V gene, are KGHSH and LQKENI. V drops 1 base and J drops 0 bases, leaving 9 bases in between. The CDR3 numbers 15 residues from cysteine through phenylalanine. Only the CDR3 region is kept as DNA, spanning 45 bases read in frame from base 1.

Concerning this clone: The antigen it recognizes is unknown. Base qualities were left out, and no much larger clone turns up one base away.

TCRbeta CDR3 regions were amplified from genomic DNA using the immunoSEQ Assay, a bias-controlled multiplex PCR. In the source study's methods: Within the assay, amplification of reference gene primers was used to estimate how many nucleated cells each sample contained. To quantify the absolute abundance of each unique TCRbeta CDR3 rearrangement, sequence reads were collapsed and filtered. Productive Simpson clonality was computed per sample as the square root of Simpson's diversity index over productive rearrangements. TCRdb's version of the immuneACCESS table is confined to in-frame rearrangements and falls short of the full clone set. An unresolved V gene accounts for under half of the shortfall where checked; the remainder is of unknown origin. That table is the source of V, J and clone size, and D and trimming were worked out from the DNA. This sample gives under 250,000 clones in total; about 80% of them show up just once. The top ten clones comprise 4.8% of the sample.

General study outcomes and caveats: The quantity of clinical and demographic metadata differed by source and by participant and was supplied without curation.

What was sequenced was PBMCs or T cells enriched from blood (not recorded which). The V and J segments used are TRBV18 and TRBJ1-1; a tentative D call is TRBD1 (5 bases match). This sequence was found in a woman aged 50 to 60 who had been exposed to COVID-19. CDR3 loop: CASSPLSGMNTEAFF. The nucleotide sequence is given as TGTGCCAGCTCACCACTGTCAGGGATGAACACTGAAGCTTTCTTT.